This T cell receptor beta chain appears in the sequencing data of a study of T cells after yellow fever vaccination. This clonotype was recorded at least ten times. TCRdb processed the 5' RACE reads anew with MiXCR; each CDR3 protein has one entry. Counted here are approximately 69,000 distinct CDR3 sequences, about 6% occurring once; the ten biggest clones make up roughly 2%. This TCR came from a man aged 18 to 30 who received the YFV17D yellow fever vaccine. This specimen consisted of CD4+ T cells sorted from PBMCs, obtained approximately 15 days after the first yellow fever vaccination.

CDR3 amino acids: CASSFQFPSRPNTEAFF. DNA for the CDR3: TGTGCCAGCAGTTTCCAGTTTCCTTCCCGTCCGAACACTGAAGCTTTCTTT. This chain uses TRBV28 with TRBJ1-1; D gene ambiguous. The V end lost 3 bases, the J end lost 1 base, and 18 bases lay between the germline ends. There are 17 residues in the CDR3. The germline V gene encodes CDR1 MDHEN and CDR2 SYDVKM.